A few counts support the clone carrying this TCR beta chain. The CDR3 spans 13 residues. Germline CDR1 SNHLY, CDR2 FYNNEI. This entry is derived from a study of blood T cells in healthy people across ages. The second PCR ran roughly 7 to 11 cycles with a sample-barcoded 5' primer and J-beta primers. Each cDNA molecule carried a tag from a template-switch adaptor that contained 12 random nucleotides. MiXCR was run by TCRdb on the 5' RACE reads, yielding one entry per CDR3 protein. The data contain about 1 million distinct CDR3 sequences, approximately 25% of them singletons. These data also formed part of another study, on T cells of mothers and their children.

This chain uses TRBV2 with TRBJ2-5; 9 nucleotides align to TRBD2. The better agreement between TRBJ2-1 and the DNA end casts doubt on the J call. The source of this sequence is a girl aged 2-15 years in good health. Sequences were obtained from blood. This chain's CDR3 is CASKSLAGSEQFF. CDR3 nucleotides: TGTGCCAGCAAGTCCCTAGCGGGAAGTGAGCAGTTCTTC.